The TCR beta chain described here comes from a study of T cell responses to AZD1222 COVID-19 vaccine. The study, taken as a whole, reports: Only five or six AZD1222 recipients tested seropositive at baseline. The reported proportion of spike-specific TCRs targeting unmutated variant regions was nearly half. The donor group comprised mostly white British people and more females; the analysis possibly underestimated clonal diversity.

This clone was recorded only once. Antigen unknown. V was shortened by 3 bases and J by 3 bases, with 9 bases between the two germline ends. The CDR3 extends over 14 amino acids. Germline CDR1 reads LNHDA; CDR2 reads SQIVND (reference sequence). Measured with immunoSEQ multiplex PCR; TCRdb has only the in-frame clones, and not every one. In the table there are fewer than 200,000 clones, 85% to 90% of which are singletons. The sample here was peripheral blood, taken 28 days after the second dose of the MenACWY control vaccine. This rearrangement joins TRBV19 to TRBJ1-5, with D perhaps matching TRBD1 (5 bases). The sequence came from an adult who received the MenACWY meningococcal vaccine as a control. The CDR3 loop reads CASSIADNNQPQHF. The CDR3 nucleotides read TGTGCCAGTAGTATCGCGGACAACAATCAGCCCCAGCATTTT.